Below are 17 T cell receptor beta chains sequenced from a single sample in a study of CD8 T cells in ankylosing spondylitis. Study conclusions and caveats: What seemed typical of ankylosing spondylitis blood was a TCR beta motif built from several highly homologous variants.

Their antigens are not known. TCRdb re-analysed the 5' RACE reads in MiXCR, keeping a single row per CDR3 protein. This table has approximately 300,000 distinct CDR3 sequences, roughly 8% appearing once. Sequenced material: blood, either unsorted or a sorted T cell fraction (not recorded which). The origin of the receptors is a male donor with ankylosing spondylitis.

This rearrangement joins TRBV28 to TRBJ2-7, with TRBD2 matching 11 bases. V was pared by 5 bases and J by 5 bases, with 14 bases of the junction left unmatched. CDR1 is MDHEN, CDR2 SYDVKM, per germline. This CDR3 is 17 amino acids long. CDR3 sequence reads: CASSPLFSGRAKNEQYF. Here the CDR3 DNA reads TGTGCCAGCAGTCCTCTTTTTAGCGGGAGGGCCAAGAACGAGCAGTACTTC.

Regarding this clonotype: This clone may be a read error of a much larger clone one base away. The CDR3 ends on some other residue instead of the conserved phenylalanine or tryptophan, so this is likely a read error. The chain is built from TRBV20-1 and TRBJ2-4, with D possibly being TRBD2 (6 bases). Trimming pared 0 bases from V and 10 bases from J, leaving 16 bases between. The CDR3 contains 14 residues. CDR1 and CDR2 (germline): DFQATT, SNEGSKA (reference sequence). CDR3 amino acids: CSARDARGGGIQYL. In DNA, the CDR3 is TGCAGTGCTAGAGATGCGCGGGGAGGAGGTATTCAGTACCTC.

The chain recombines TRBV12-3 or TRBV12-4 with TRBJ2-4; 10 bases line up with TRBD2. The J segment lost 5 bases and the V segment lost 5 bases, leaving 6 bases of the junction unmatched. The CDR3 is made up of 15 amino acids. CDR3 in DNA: TGTGCCAGCAGTCCCTCCGGACTAGCGGAAAACATTCAGTACTTC. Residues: CASSPSGLAENIQYF.

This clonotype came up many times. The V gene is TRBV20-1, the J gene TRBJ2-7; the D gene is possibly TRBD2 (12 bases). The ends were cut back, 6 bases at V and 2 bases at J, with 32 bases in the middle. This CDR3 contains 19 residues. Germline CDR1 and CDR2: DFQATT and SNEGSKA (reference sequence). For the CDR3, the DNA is TGCAGTGCCAGGACAGGGGGCTGGGATCCTAGCGGGAGGGCCTACGAGCAGTACTTC. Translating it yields CSARTGGWDPSGRAYEQYF.

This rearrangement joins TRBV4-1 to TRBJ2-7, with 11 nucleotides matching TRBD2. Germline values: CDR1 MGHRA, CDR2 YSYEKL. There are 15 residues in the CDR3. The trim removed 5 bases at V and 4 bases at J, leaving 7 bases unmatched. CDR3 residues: CASSYTGTSGYEQYF. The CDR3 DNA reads TGCGCCAGCAGCTATACCGGGACTAGCGGTTACGAGCAGTACTTC.

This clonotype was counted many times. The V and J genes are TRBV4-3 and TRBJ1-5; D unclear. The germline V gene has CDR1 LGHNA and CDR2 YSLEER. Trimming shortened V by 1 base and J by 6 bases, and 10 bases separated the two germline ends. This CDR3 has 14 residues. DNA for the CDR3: TGCGCCAGCAGCCAAGGACTTAGATCTCAGCCCCAGCATTTT. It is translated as CASSQGLRSQPQHF.

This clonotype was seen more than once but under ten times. Written as DNA, the CDR3 is TGCAGTACCCTTCCCAGGCGAGGAGGGACGCCTGAAGCTTTCTTT. It encodes CSTLPRRGGTPEAFF. V gene TRBV20-1 combines with J gene TRBJ1-1; possibly TRBD1 for D (5 bases). Germline V lookup: CDR1 DFQATT, CDR2 SNEGSKA (reference sequence). V gave up 8 bases and J gave up 6 bases, with 25 bases separating them. There are 15 residues in the CDR3.

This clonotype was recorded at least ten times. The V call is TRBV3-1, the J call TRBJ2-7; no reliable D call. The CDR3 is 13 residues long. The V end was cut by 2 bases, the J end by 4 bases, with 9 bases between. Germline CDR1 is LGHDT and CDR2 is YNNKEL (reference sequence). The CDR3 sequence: CASSQFIRYEQYF. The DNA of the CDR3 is TGTGCCAGCAGCCAATTTATCCGATACGAGCAGTACTTC.

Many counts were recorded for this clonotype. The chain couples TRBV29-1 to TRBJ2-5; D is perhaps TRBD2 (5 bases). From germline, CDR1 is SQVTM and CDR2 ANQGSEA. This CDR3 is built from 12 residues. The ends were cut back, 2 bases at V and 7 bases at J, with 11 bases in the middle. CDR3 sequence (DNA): TGCAGCGTTGAATCCGGAGGAAGGACCCAGTACTTC. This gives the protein CSVESGGRTQYF.

In nucleotides, the CDR3 is TGCGCCAGCAGCTTCGGACAGGGCGTGATGAACACTGAAGCTTTCTTT. It encodes CASSFGQGVMNTEAFF. The chain links TRBV5-1 to TRBJ1-1; TRBD1 matches at 8 bases. The germline gives CDR1 SGHRS, CDR2 YFSETQ. J gave up 0 bases and V 2 bases, and 6 bases lay outside the gene matches. This CDR3 contains 16 residues.

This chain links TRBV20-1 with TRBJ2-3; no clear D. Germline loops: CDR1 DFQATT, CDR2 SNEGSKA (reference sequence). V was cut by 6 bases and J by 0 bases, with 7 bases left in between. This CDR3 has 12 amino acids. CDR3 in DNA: TGCAGTGCCATCCGTAGCACAGATACGCAGTATTTT. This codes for CSAIRSTDTQYF.

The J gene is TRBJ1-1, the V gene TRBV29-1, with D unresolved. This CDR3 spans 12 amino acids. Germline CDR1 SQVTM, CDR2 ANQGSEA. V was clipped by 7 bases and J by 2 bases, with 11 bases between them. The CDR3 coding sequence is TGCAGCGCCGGGGATCCCAACACTGAAGCTTTCTTT. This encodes CSAGDPNTEAFF.

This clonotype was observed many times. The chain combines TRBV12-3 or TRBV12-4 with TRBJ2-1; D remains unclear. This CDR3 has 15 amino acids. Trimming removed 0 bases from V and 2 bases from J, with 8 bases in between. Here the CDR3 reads CASSLAGSPYNEQFF. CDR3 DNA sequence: TGTGCCAGCAGTTTAGCGGGTAGTCCCTACAATGAGCAGTTCTTC.

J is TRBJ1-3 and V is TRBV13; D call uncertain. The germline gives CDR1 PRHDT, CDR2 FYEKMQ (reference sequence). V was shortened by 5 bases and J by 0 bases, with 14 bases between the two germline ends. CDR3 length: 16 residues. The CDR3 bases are TGTGCCAGCAGCCGGAGGACGGCGGCCTCTGGAAACACCATATATTTT. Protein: CASSRRTAASGNTIYF. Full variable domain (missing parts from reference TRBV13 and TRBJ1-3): AAGVIQSPRHLIKEKRETATLKCYPIPRHDTVYWYQQGPGQDPQFLISFYEKMQSDKGSIPDRFSAQQFSDYHSELNMSSLELGDSALYFCASSRRTAASGNTIYFGEGSWLTVV.

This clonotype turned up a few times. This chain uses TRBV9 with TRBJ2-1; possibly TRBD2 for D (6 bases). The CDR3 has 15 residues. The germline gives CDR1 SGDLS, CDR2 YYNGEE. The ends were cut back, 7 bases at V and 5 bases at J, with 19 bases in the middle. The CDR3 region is CASENGRFRDNEQFF. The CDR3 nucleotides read TGTGCCAGCGAAAATGGGAGGTTTAGGGACAATGAGCAGTTCTTC.

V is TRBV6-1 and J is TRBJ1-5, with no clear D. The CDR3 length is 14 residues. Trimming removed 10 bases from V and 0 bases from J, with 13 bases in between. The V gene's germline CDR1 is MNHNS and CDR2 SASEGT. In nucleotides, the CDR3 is TGTGCCACCGCGATCACACATAGCAATCAGCCCCAGCATTTT. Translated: CATAITHSNQPQHF.

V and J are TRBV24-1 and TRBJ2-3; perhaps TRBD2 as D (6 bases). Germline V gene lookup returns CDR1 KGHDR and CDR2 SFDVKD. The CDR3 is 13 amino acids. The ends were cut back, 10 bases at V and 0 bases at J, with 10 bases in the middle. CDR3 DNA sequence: TGTGCCACTTCAGGGACTAGCACAGATACGCAGTATTTT. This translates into CATSGTSTDTQYF.